A single sample is the source of the 23 T cell receptor beta chains below, sequenced in a study of T cells in Graves' hyperthyroidism and ophthalmopathy. From RNA transcripts, TCR beta CDR3 regions were amplified. Using the HTBI primer set, a first-round RT-PCR was run on the TCR CDR3. TCRdb reprocessed the multiplex PCR reads with MiXCR, giving one entry per CDR3 protein. The sample has hundreds of thousands of distinct CDR3 sequences; 40% to 55% are singletons. The material sequenced was peripheral blood or thyroid tissue (not recorded which). These receptors all stem from a woman aged 18-29 years with Graves' hyperthyroidism.

The chain is built from TRBV7-3 and TRBJ2-2; D not resolved. CDR3 length equals 15 residues. In germline, CDR1 is SGHTA, CDR2 FQGTGA. V dropped 5 bases and J dropped 5 bases, with 15 bases sitting between them. This CDR3 reads CASSPASGGTGELFF. In DNA form, the CDR3 reads TGTGCCAGCAGCCCTGCTAGTGGTGGGACCGGGGAGCTGTTTTTT.

The V call is TRBV19, the J call TRBJ2-6; D not resolved. The V and J ends lost 5 bases and 2 bases respectively, with 13 bases between them. This CDR3 comprises 16 residues. Germline V gene data show CDR1 as LNHDA and CDR2 as SQIVND (reference sequence). CDR3 sequence: CASSYERSAGANVLTF. Written as DNA, the CDR3 is TGTGCCAGTAGTTACGAAAGGTCGGCTGGGGCCAACGTCCTGACTTTC. The entire variable domain, with the rest obtained from reference TRBV19 and TRBJ2-6, is as follows: DGGITQSPKYLFRKEGQNVTLSCEQNLNHDAMYWYRQDPGQGLRLIYYSQIVNDFQKGDIAEGYSVSREKKESFPLTVTSAQKNPTAFYLCASSYERSAGANVLTFGAGSRLTVL.

This clonotype was recorded many times. This CDR3 reads CASSPVSEPNSPLHF. The CDR3 DNA follows: TGTGCCAGCAGCCCTGTGAGCGAACCCAATTCACCCCTCCACTTT. This sequence joins TRBV7-2 and TRBJ1-6; D uncertain. This CDR3 region has 15 residues. Germline CDR1 is SGHTA and CDR2 is FQGNSA. Trimming took 5 bases from V and 7 from J, leaving 15 bases between them.

This chain links TRBV25-1 with TRBJ1-3; 7 nucleotides align to TRBD1. The germline gives CDR1 MGHDK, CDR2 SYGVNS. V lost 5 bases, J lost 0 bases, and 7 bases stayed unmatched. The CDR3 runs 16 residues. This chain's CDR3 is CASSRTGTDSGNTIYF. CDR3 sequence (DNA): TGTGCCAGCAGTCGAACCGGGACAGACTCTGGAAACACCATATATTTT.

Of note for this clonotype: This sequence may be a read error, since a much larger clone differs from it by one base. The rearrangement uses TRBV24-1 and TRBJ1-5; D gene uncertain. The CDR3 consists of 14 residues. The germline V gene has CDR1 KGHDR and CDR2 SFDVKD. CDR3 in DNA: TGTGCCACCAGTCAAGGGCGCGGCAATCAGTCCCAGCATTTT. This codes for CATSQGRGNQSQHF.

CDR3 coding DNA: TGCAGTGCTAGAGAGGTAGCGGGAGGTTACGAGCAGTACTTC. Its protein product is CSAREVAGGYEQYF. The chain combines TRBV20-1 with TRBJ2-7, with 10 nucleotides matching TRBD2. Trimming took 0 bases from V and 4 from J; bases not matched to a gene: 3. Germline CDR1 is DFQATT and CDR2 is SNEGSKA (reference sequence). This CDR3 contains 14 residues.

The chain has TRBV6-2 or TRBV6-3 and TRBJ1-1, with D maybe TRBD1 (5 bases). This CDR3 contains 14 residues. V gave up 0 bases and J gave up 10 bases, with 15 bases separating them. Per the germline V gene, CDR1 is MNHEY and CDR2 is SVGEGT. CDR3 coding DNA: TGTGCCAGCAGTTACTCGGGTCGGAGGGGTCGAGCTTTCTTT. It translates to CASSYSGRRGRAFF.

The V and J genes are TRBV7-8 and TRBJ2-7, with D possibly matching TRBD1 (6 bases). Germline-derived CDR1 and CDR2 are SGHVS and FQNEAQ. The CDR3 covers 14 residues. Trimming stripped 1 base from V and 6 bases from J, with 13 bases between. The CDR3 nucleotides read TGTGCCAGCAGCTTAGTTCTTCTACAGGGCGAGCAGTACTTC. This sequence encodes CASSLVLLQGEQYF.

This clonotype was counted at least ten times. V usage is TRBV6-6 and J usage is TRBJ2-7, with TRBD2 matching 7 bases. Germline loops: CDR1 MNHNY, CDR2 SVGAGI (reference sequence). V shed 0 bases, J shed 7 bases, and the junction held 6 bases outside the gene matches. CDR3 length equals 14 residues. Here the CDR3 DNA reads TGTGCCAGCAGTTACTCAGTAGCGGGCCTAGAGCAGTACTTC. Translating gives CASSYSVAGLEQYF.

This clonotype was counted ten times or more. The chain employs TRBV19 and TRBJ1-1; no clear D. In germline, CDR1 is LNHDA, CDR2 SQIVND (reference sequence). V dropped 6 bases and J dropped 3 bases, with 11 bases sitting between them. The CDR3 contains 13 residues. In nucleotides, the CDR3 is TGTGCCAGTAGCCCACTTCCGGACACTGAAGCTTTCTTT. It yields the protein CASSPLPDTEAFF.

Of note for this clonotype: At one end the junction does not follow the germline gene, possibly because of a read error. The chain has TRBV7-9 and TRBJ1-5; TRBD1 matches at 9 bases. The V gene's germline CDR1 is SEHNR and CDR2 FQNEAQ (reference sequence). The length of the CDR3 is 13 residues. The CDR3 region is CASTRQGGQPQLF. CDR3 sequence (DNA): TGTGCCAGCACGAGACAGGGGGGGCAGCCCCAGCTTTTT. Using reference TRBV7-9 and TRBJ1-5 for the parts outside the CDR3, the full variable domain is DTGVSQNPRHKITKRGQNVTFRCDPISEHNRLYWYRQTLGQGPEFLTYFQNEAQLEKSRLLSDRFSAERPKGSFSTLEIQRTEQGDSAMYLCASTRQGGQPQLFGDGTRLSIL.

This rearrangement joins TRBV20-1 to TRBJ1-1, with 8 bases lining up with TRBD1. Unmatched junction bases numbered 3, after V lost 3 bases and J lost 3 bases. The CDR3 runs to 13 residues. Germline V lookup: CDR1 DFQATT, CDR2 SNEGSKA (reference sequence). CDR3 region: CSARVTGDTEAFF. The CDR3 region has the DNA TGCAGTGCTAGGGTGACAGGGGACACTGAAGCTTTCTTT.

The rearrangement joins TRBV25-1 to TRBJ2-7; the D is unclear. Germline values: CDR1 MGHDK, CDR2 SYGVNS. The CDR3 sequence is 13 residues long. The V gene lost 6 bases and the J gene lost 2 bases, with 11 bases spanning the gap. CDR3 DNA: TGTGCCAGCAGGGCGGCAACCACCTACGAGCAGTACTTC. Translating it yields CASRAATTYEQYF.

This clonotype was detected a few times. The chain combines TRBV6-1 with TRBJ2-7; tentatively, D is TRBD1 (6 bases). CDR1 and CDR2 (germline): MNHNS, SASEGT. V was shortened by 5 bases and J by 2 bases, with 16 bases between the two germline ends. This CDR3 has 15 residues. The CDR3 protein is CASSPGQGTTYEQYF. As DNA, the CDR3 is TGTGCCAGCAGTCCCGGGCAGGGGACCACCTACGAGCAGTACTTC.

This clonotype has a count of ten or more. V is TRBV12-3 or TRBV12-4 and J is TRBJ1-2; TRBD1 matches 7 bases. There are 11 residues in the CDR3. The V and J ends lost 8 bases and 7 bases, in that order; junction bases with no gene match: 4. CDR3 region: CASRDRGGYTF. In DNA, the CDR3 is TGTGCCAGCCGGGACAGAGGTGGCTACACCTTC.

This chain connects TRBV11-3 to TRBJ2-5; no reliable D call. V was cut by 5 bases and J by 5 bases, with 18 bases left in between. Germline-derived CDR1 and CDR2 are SGHNT and YENEEA. CDR3 length: 15 residues. DNA for the CDR3: TGTGCCAGCAGCCAAGATCGGAGTCTCGAGGAGACCCAGTACTTC. Residues: CASSQDRSLEETQYF.

The J gene is TRBJ1-2, the V gene TRBV29-1, with 8 bases that match TRBD1. Per germline, CDR1 SQVTM and CDR2 ANQGSEA. The V and J ends lost 6 bases and 7 bases, in that order; junction bases with no gene match: 13. The CDR3 covers 14 residues. CDR3 DNA sequence: TGCAGCGTGAACGAGCCAGGGGGCCTTAGTGGCTACACCTTC. It yields the protein CSVNEPGGLSGYTF.

The V gene is TRBV5-1, the J gene TRBJ2-7; 7 bases map to TRBD1. The CDR3 sequence is 14 residues long. Looked up from germline, CDR1 is SGHRS and CDR2 is YFSETQ. V was clipped by 5 bases and J by 2 bases; unmatched bases: 7. CDR3 nucleotide sequence: TGCGCCAGCAGTCTACCGGGACAGACCTACGAGCAGTACTTC. Translated: CASSLPGQTYEQYF.

This clonotype has only a few counts. The chain has TRBV4-2 and TRBJ2-7; 8 nucleotides align to TRBD2. This CDR3 comprises 16 residues. Germline CDR1 reads LGHNA; CDR2 reads YNFKEQ. V lost 4 bases and J lost 4; bases outside the gene matches: 12. The CDR3 DNA reads TGTGCCAGCAGCCCTCATGGTGGAGCGGGAGATTACGAGCAGTACTTC. This gives the protein CASSPHGGAGDYEQYF.

This clonotype was seen a few times. The rearrangement uses TRBV6-5 and TRBJ2-5, with D perhaps TRBD2 (5 bases). V dropped 0 bases and J dropped 5 bases, with 7 bases sitting between them. The CDR3 runs 13 residues. The germline gives CDR1 MNHEY, CDR2 SVGAGI. The CDR3 DNA reads TGTGCCAGCAGTTACTCCGGCGGGGAGACCCAGTACTTC. It translates to CASSYSGGETQYF.

Concerning this clonotype: Just one base apart from a much larger clone, this may be a read error. CDR3 DNA: TGTGCCACCAGTGACGGCGCGGGACAGGCGAACACCGAGGAGCTGTTTTTT. Protein: CATSDGAGQANTEELFF. V usage is TRBV10-3 and J usage is TRBJ2-2, with 8 bases identical to TRBD1. CDR3 length: 17 amino acids. CDR1 and CDR2 (germline): ENHRY, SYGVKD.

This clonotype was counted a few times. The J gene is TRBJ1-5, the V gene TRBV7-8, with D perhaps matching TRBD1 (6 bases). Looked up from germline, CDR1 is SGHVS and CDR2 is FQNEAQ. This CDR3 comprises 18 residues. V gave up 2 bases and J gave up 4 bases, with 21 bases separating them. This chain's CDR3 is CASSLTHGAGGTNQPQHF. DNA for the CDR3: TGTGCCAGCAGCTTAACTCATGGGGCTGGGGGCACGAATCAGCCCCAGCATTTT.

The V gene is TRBV6-5, the J gene TRBJ2-7; tentatively, D is TRBD2 (6 bases). This CDR3 is 14 amino acids long. From germline, CDR1 is MNHEY and CDR2 SVGAGI. V was pared by 6 bases and J by 6 bases, with 18 bases between. CDR3 sequence (DNA): TGTGCCAGCAGCCCTAGCGCCGGGGGTTTCGAGCAGTACTTC. It specifies CASSPSAGGFEQYF.